This TCR beta chain was sequenced during a study of cytomegalovirus exposure and HLA in healthy donors (dated by TCRdb to the late 2010s). The study in broad terms: The 550 to 750 repertoires of the first cohort and the approximately 110 validation repertoires were produced on the same platform, according to a later analysis. To predict cytomegalovirus infection status, the study combined high-throughput TCR immunosequencing, statistical association of individual TCRs with disease status, and machine learning. A separate validation cohort of roughly 120 different subjects was used in addition to the 666-subject first cohort. The study aimed to test whether cataloging public T cell receptors could reveal signatures of past pathogen exposure. What the work shows at the level of the full study, not this receptor alone: A later analysis found that TCRs clustered in the first cohort also tended to co-occur in the 120 validation repertoires, with 94% of cluster scores above 0. Three of the identified cytomegalovirus-associated TCR beta chains were confirmed in vitro to be specific for cytomegalovirus antigens. In the study, 150 to 200 TCR beta chains were listed as associated with cytomegalovirus. The validation cohort had no HLA typing available for a later analysis, so co-occurrence within that cohort was assessed over all 130 or so repertoires. Most TCR sequences were observed very rarely across donors, whereas some public TCRs were present in many individuals. The authors suggested that the approach could potentially be generalized to other disease states and immunological phenotypes. Cytomegalovirus status was reported to be diagnosed by the classifier with high specificity and sensitivity in both the original and validation cohorts.

About this clone itself: No cognate antigen has been identified for it. No much larger clonotype is one base removed from it; base qualities were not supplied.

The donors belonged to the validation cohort of 120 subjects, which was separate from the 666-subject first cohort. Library preparation was by the immunoSEQ multiplex PCR assay. As for the authors' bioinformatics: A statistical classification framework was developed to diagnose cytomegalovirus status using the catalog of TCR beta chain sequences. TCRdb retrieved this table from immuneACCESS and kept in-frame rearrangements only. Not all clones are present; in checked studies, unresolved V genes account for under half, and no reason is known for the remainder. V and J calls and clone size are those listed in that table; D and trimming were worked out from the DNA. The sample contains 170,000 or so clones, about 80% of them found a single time. 2.8% of the sample belongs to the ten largest clones. V was cut back by 0 bases and J by 8 bases, leaving a gap of 14 bases between them. Including the terminal cysteine and phenylalanine, the CDR3 comprises 14 residues. Only the CDR3 region is kept as DNA, spanning 42 bases read in frame from base 1. Looking up the germline V gene yields CDR1 SGHDT and CDR2 YYEEEE.

This TCR was recovered from a woman aged 18-35 years in good health and CMV-seropositive. Sequenced: PBMCs. The chain is made from TRBV5-6 and TRBJ1-2; a confident D gene designation cannot be given. The DNA sequence is as follows: TGTGCCAGCAGCTTGGTTACACGTCAGGAAGGCTACACCTTC. It specifies CASSLVTRQEGYTF. Reference TRBV5-6 and TRBJ1-2 genes cover what lies past the CDR3, so the full variable domain is DAGVTQSPTHLIKTRGQQVTLRCSPKSGHDTVSWYQQALGQGPQFIFQYYEEEERQRGNFPDRFSGHQFPNYSSELNVNALLLGDSALYLCASSLVTRQEGYTFGSGTRLTVV.